The 19 T cell receptor beta chains below come from one sample, sequenced in a study of blood T cell repertoires in COVID-19. Assay used: immunoSEQ multiplex PCR; TCRdb lists only in-frame clones, some missing. The sample carries a few hundred thousand clones, about nine tenths recorded once. The sequencing sample was made of peripheral blood. The receptors come from a man aged 18 to 35 with active or convalescent COVID-19.

V and J are TRBV7-9 and TRBJ1-1; TRBD1 matches at 7 bases. Germline CDR1 is SEHNR and CDR2 is FQNEAQ (reference sequence). Trimming took 3 bases from V and 2 from J; bases not matched to a gene: 3. CDR3 size: 14 residues. CDR3 sequence reads: CASSLGQKNTEAFF. CDR3 in DNA: TGTGCCAGCAGCTTGGGACAGAAAAACACTGAAGCTTTCTTT.

V is TRBV10-3 and J is TRBJ2-7, with D unresolved. The V gene lost 4 bases and the J gene lost 2 bases, with 15 bases spanning the gap. This CDR3 region has 15 residues. Germline-derived CDR1 and CDR2 are ENHRY and SYGVKD. CDR3 sequence: CAISGGATETYEQYF. CDR3 coding DNA: TGTGCCATCAGTGGCGGAGCGACGGAGACCTACGAGCAGTACTTC.

This clone was seen once. The chain combines TRBV9 with TRBJ1-3; weak D call: TRBD1 (5 bases). Germline assignment: CDR1 SGDLS and CDR2 YYNGEE. The CDR3 is made up of 16 amino acids. Trimming pared 4 bases from V and 4 bases from J, leaving 18 bases between. This CDR3 is CASSSPQGAAGNTIYF. The DNA for the CDR3 is TGTGCCAGCAGCTCGCCCCAGGGTGCAGCCGGAAACACCATATATTTT.

The rearrangement uses TRBV5-1 and TRBJ2-1; tentative D call: TRBD1 (5 bases). CDR1 is SGHRS and CDR2 is YFSETQ in the germline V gene. CDR3 length: 12 amino acids. The V end lost 0 bases, the J end lost 7 bases, and 5 bases lay between the germline ends. Written as DNA, the CDR3 is TGCGCCAGCAGCTTGGAGGGGAATGAGCAGTTCTTC. Translated, it gives CASSLEGNEQFF.

V gene TRBV6-4 combines with J gene TRBJ2-1, with 11 bases matching TRBD2. Germline V CDR1 and CDR2: MRHNA, SNTAGT. This CDR3 is built from 15 residues. V lost 5 bases and J lost 4; bases outside the gene matches: 4. The CDR3 is CASSRTSGQYNEQFF. In DNA form, the CDR3 reads TGTGCCAGCAGTCGGACTAGCGGGCAATACAATGAGCAGTTCTTC.

The V gene is TRBV27, the J gene TRBJ2-4; D possibly corresponds to TRBD2 (6 bases). The germline V gene encodes CDR1 MNHEY and CDR2 SMNVEV (reference sequence). V lost 8 bases and J lost 3, with 8 bases in between. This CDR3 comprises 12 residues. The CDR3 DNA sequence: TGTGCCAGCCGGGACTTCAAAAACATTCAGTACTTC. This sequence encodes CASRDFKNIQYF.

This clone occurred once. The J gene is TRBJ2-5, the V gene TRBV11-2; 7 bases agree with TRBD1. This CDR3 has 16 residues. The germline V gene encodes CDR1 SGHAT and CDR2 FQNNGV. The V and J ends lost 5 bases and 0 bases, in that order; junction bases with no gene match: 9. This chain's CDR3 is CASSPWTGQYQETQYF. The DNA of the CDR3 is TGTGCCAGCAGCCCCTGGACAGGACAGTACCAAGAGACCCAGTACTTC.

The DNA of the CDR3 is TGTGCCAGCAGTTTAGACAGGGATGAAGGCGGGGAGCTGTTTTTT. As protein: CASSLDRDEGGELFF. This rearrangement joins TRBV27 to TRBJ2-2; 7 bases fit TRBD1. V was clipped by 2 bases and J by 7 bases; unmatched bases: 7. The CDR3 has 15 residues. Germline values: CDR1 MNHEY, CDR2 SMNVEV (reference sequence).

The J gene is TRBJ1-2, the V gene TRBV27, with 7 bases lining up with TRBD1. V was pared by 6 bases and J by 4 bases, with 8 bases of the junction left unmatched. This CDR3 comprises 14 residues. Germline V CDR1 and CDR2: MNHEY, SMNVEV (reference sequence). DNA for the CDR3: TGTGCCAGCAGCAGACAGGGTACCGGCTATGGCTACACCTTC. This encodes CASSRQGTGYGYTF.

This sequence joins TRBV10-2 and TRBJ1-6, with TRBD1 matching 7 bases. This CDR3 spans 17 amino acids. Unmatched junction bases numbered 10, after V lost 2 bases and J lost 6 bases. Germline CDR1 and CDR2: WSHSY and SAAADI. The CDR3 sequence is CASSEDPRGYSNSPLHF. CDR3 nucleotide sequence: TGCGCCAGCAGTGAGGACCCCAGGGGGTATAGTAATTCACCCCTCCACTTT.

The chain uses TRBV6-5 and TRBJ1-5; D gene ambiguous. Germline V gene lookup returns CDR1 MNHEY and CDR2 SVGAGI. Trimming cost V 2 bases and J 6 bases, with 5 bases left between them. CDR3 length: 12 amino acids. In nucleotides, the CDR3 is TGTGCCAGCAGTTACCCAGGTCAGCCCCAGCATTTT. Its translation is CASSYPGQPQHF.

V usage is TRBV28 and J usage is TRBJ2-1, with D possibly being TRBD2 (5 bases). Germline V gives CDR1 MDHEN, CDR2 SYDVKM. Trimming took 3 bases from V and 6 from J, leaving 12 bases between them. This CDR3 is 14 amino acids long. The chain's CDR3 is CASSFLAWGNEQFF. As DNA, the CDR3 is TGTGCCAGCAGTTTTCTAGCCTGGGGCAATGAGCAGTTCTTC.

The genes are TRBV3-1 (or the pseudogene TRBV3-2) and TRBJ2-2; 7 nucleotides align to TRBD1. The germline V gene has CDR1 LGHDT and CDR2 YNNKEL (reference sequence). This CDR3 comprises 15 residues. V shed 5 bases and J 2 bases; nucleotides not matched to a gene: 5. The CDR3 nucleotides read TGTGCCAGCAGCAATCGGGACAGCAACACCGGGGAGCTGTTTTTT. It yields the protein CASSNRDSNTGELFF.

The chain combines TRBV27 with TRBJ2-1, with a tentative D call TRBD2 (5 bases). The CDR3 extends over 14 amino acids. CDR1 and CDR2 from the germline V gene are MNHEY and SMNVEV (reference sequence). The V end was cut by 5 bases, the J end by 0 bases, with 8 bases between. The CDR3 protein is CASSPDSSYNEQFF. For the CDR3, the DNA is TGTGCCAGCAGTCCGGACTCCTCCTACAATGAGCAGTTCTTC.

The J gene is TRBJ2-2, the V gene TRBV27; TRBD1 is a possible D gene (5 bases). Trimming stripped 0 bases from V and 9 bases from J, with 20 bases between. The CDR3 runs to 17 residues. Germline V gene sequence: CDR1 MNHEY, CDR2 SMNVEV (reference sequence). In DNA, the CDR3 is TGTGCCAGCAGTTTATCCCCGAAGAGACAGCCCGTTTGGGAGCTGTTTTTT. It translates to CASSLSPKRQPVWELFF.

This rearrangement joins TRBV7-9 to TRBJ2-2; TRBD2 is a possible D gene (5 bases). Germline CDR1 and CDR2: SEHNR and FQNEAQ (reference sequence). V lost 7 bases, J lost 7 bases, and 19 bases lay in between. The CDR3 loop spans 15 amino acids. The CDR3 region has the DNA TGTGCCAGCACCTGGCCGGAGGCACTCAGCGGGGAGCTGTTTTTT. The encoded protein is CASTWPEALSGELFF.

This chain links TRBV7-6 with TRBJ2-3, with D maybe TRBD2 (5 bases). Trimming left V 4 bases short and J 4 bases short, with 12 bases between. Germline V gives CDR1 SGHVS, CDR2 FNYEAQ. This CDR3 is 14 amino acids long. The CDR3 DNA sequence: TGTGCCAGCAGCTCCGGGGTAGGATCAGATACGCAGTATTTT. It translates to CASSSGVGSDTQYF.

This clone is classed as medium-sized. The CDR3 is CASSPQGHSYEQYF. CDR3 coding DNA: TGTGCCAGCAGCCCGCAGGGGCACTCCTACGAGCAGTACTTC. This chain uses TRBV5-4 with TRBJ2-7, with D tentatively TRBD1 (6 bases). The V end was cut by 4 bases, the J end by 0 bases, with 11 bases between. The CDR3 is 14 amino acids. Germline CDR1 SGHNT, CDR2 YYREEE (reference sequence).

This clone was seen once. This chain connects TRBV18 to TRBJ1-5; D gene unclear. The CDR3 runs to 14 residues. V lost 5 bases and J 7 bases, leaving 15 bases between the germline ends. Germline V gene lookup returns CDR1 KGHSH and CDR2 LQKENI. The CDR3: CASSSEPRWQPQHF. In nucleotides, the CDR3 is TGTGCCAGCTCATCGGAGCCCCGGTGGCAGCCCCAGCATTTT.